Here is one T cell receptor beta chain with its context. The antigen it binds to is not known. The input lacks base qualities; no much larger clone sits a single base away. Sample time point, as interpreted from the label and publication: individuals recovered from natural SARS-CoV-2 infection. The CDR3, from cysteine to phenylalanine, totals 14 residues. Only CDR3 DNA is held: 42 bases, read in frame from base 1. The germline V gene specifies SGHNT as CDR1 and YENEEA as CDR2. Relative to germline, V is missing 5 bases and J is missing 3 bases, with 2 bases of the junction outside any gene match. These data come from a study of Ad26.COV2.S vaccination and SARS-CoV-2 variants (dated by TCRdb to the early 2020s). A note on the overall study: TCRbeta repertoire sequencing served as the tool for gauging how specific and how broad the SARS-CoV-2-reactive T cell receptors were following Ad26.COV2.S vaccination. A total of 32 samples were included in the TCR-sequenced set, comprising approximately 20 Ad26.COV2.S vaccine recipients, 5 placebo recipients and 8 SARS-CoV-2 convalescent individuals.

The paper's findings and limits, for the study overall: The authors noted that the TCR breadth and depth analyses may have underestimated total T cell responses. Vaccine and placebo recipients had comparable non-spike TCR breadth, which fits with the vaccine containing only spike. After vaccination, spike-specific CD8+ and CD4+ T cell responses were reported to show substantial breadth. Ad26.COV2.S recipients had higher spike-specific TCR breadth than placebo recipients (P = 0.0014).

The immunoSEQ Assay was the method used to sequence TCRbeta CDR3 regions. After extraction, genomic DNA underwent amplification by bias-controlled multiplex PCR, followed by high-throughput sequencing. The original pipeline was this. To quantify the absolute abundance of every unique TCRbeta CDR3 region, sequences were collapsed and filtered. T cell fraction was estimated by normalization of TCRbeta template counts to usable DNA, with usable DNA being measured through amplification of reference genes present in all nucleated cells. Repertoire TCRs were annotated as SARS-CoV-2-specific when V gene, CDR3 amino acid sequence and J gene were exactly matched to a known reactive TCR set. MIRA supplied the reference SARS-CoV-2 TCR set, which was filtered for enrichment in COVID-19-positive ImmuneCODE repertoires so that public or cross-reactive TCRs were removed. Based on the MIRA antigens, annotated TCRs were further analysed at the level of specific ORF or position within ORF. Depth was the summed frequency of annotated unique rearrangements, while breadth was defined as annotated unique rearrangements over total unique productive rearrangements. Two-sided Wilcoxon rank-sum tests were used to compare TCR breadth between groups. TCRdb stores this immuneACCESS table with in-frame sequences only. Part of the clones is absent; in the studies checked, under half of the shortfall reflects unresolved V genes, and no reason is known for the rest. Clonal size and the V and J genes are those of that table, whereas D and trimming came from the DNA. The sample profile shows 150,000 to 200,000 clones; approximately 88% of them were found once. The top ten clones comprise 5% to 6.5% of the sample.

Rearrangement joined TRBV11-3 to TRBJ2-7, with TRBD2 matching 12 junction bases. This clonotype was sampled from a human donor who had recovered from COVID-19. The source material was peripheral blood, sampled after recovery from COVID-19. The CDR3 protein sequence reads: CASSQTSGSYEQYF. The nucleotide sequence is TGTGCCAGCAGCCAGACTAGCGGGAGCTACGAGCAGTACTTC.